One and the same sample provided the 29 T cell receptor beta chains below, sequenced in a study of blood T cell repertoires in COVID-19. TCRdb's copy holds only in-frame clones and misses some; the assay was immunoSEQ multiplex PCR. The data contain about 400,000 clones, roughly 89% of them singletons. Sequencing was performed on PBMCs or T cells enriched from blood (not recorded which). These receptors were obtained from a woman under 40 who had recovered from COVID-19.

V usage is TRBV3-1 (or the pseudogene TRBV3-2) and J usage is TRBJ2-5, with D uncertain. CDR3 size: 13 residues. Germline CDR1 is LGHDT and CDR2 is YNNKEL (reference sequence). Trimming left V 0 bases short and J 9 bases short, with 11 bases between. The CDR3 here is CASSQDLPQAQYF. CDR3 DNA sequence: TGTGCCAGCAGCCAAGATTTGCCCCAGGCCCAGTACTTC.

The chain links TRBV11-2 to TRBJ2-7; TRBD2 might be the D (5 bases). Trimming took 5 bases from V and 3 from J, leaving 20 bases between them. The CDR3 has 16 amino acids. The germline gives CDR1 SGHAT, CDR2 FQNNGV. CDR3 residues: CASSPKGGFINYEQYF. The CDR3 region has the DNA TGTGCCAGCAGCCCTAAAGGCGGGTTTATAAACTACGAGCAGTACTTC.

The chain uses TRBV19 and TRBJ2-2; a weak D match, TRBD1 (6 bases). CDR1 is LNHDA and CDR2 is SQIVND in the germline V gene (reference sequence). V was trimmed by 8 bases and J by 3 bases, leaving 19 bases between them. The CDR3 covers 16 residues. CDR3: CASLRTVPSDTGELFF. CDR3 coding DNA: TGTGCCAGTCTCCGGACAGTTCCATCGGACACCGGGGAGCTGTTTTTT.

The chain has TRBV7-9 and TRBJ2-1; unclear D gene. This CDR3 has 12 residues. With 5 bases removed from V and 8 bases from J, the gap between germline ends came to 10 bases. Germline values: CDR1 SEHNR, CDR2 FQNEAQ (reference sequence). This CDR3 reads CASSVRGYEQFF. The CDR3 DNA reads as TGTGCCAGCAGCGTCCGTGGCTATGAGCAGTTCTTC. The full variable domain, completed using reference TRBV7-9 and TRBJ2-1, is DTGVSQNPRHKITKRGQNVTFRCDPISEHNRLYWYRQTLGQGPEFLTYFQNEAQLEKSRLLSDRFSAERPKGSFSTLEIQRTEQGDSAMYLCASSVRGYEQFFGPGTRLTVL.

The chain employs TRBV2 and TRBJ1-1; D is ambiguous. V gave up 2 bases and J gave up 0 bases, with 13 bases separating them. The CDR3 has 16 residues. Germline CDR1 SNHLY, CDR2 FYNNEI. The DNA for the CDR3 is TGTGCCAGCAGTGAATCAGAGACACCAATGAACACTGAAGCTTTCTTT. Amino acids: CASSESETPMNTEAFF.

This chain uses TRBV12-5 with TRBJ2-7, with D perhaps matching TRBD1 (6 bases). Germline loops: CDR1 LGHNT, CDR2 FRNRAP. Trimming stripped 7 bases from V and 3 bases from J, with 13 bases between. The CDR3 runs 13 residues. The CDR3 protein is CASALDSLYEQYF. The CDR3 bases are TGTGCTAGTGCCCTGGACAGCCTCTACGAGCAGTACTTC.

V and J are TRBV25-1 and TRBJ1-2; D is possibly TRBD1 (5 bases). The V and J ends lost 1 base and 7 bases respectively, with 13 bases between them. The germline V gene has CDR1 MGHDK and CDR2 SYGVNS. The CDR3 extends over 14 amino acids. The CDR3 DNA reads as TGTGCCAGCAGTGAATTCAGGGCGGTCAGTGGCTACACCTTC. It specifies CASSEFRAVSGYTF.

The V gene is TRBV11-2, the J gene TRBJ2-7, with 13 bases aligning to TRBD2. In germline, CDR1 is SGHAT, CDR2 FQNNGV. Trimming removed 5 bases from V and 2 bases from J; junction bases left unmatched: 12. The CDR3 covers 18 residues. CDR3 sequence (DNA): TGTGCCAGCAGCCCATTACGGAGGACTAGCGGGAGAACCTACGAGCAGTACTTC. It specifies CASSPLRRTSGRTYEQYF.

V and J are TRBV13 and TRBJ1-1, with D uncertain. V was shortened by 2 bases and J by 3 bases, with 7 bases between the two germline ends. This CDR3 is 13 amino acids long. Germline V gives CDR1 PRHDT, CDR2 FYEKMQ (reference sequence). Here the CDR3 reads CASSLTAYTEAFF. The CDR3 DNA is TGTGCCAGCAGCTTAACAGCCTACACTGAAGCTTTCTTT. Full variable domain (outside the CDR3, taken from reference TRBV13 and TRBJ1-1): AAGVIQSPRHLIKEKRETATLKCYPIPRHDTVYWYQQGPGQDPQFLISFYEKMQSDKGSIPDRFSAQQFSDYHSELNMSSLELGDSALYFCASSLTAYTEAFFGQGTRLTVV.

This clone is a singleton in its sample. The CDR3 coding sequence is TGTGCCATCAGTTCTACGGGACAGGCCCCTTCCTATGGCTACACCTTC. Amino acids: CAISSTGQAPSYGYTF. The genes are TRBV10-3 and TRBJ1-2; 8 bases agree with TRBD1. CDR1 is ENHRY and CDR2 is SYGVKD in the germline V gene. CDR3 length: 16 residues. The trim removed 5 bases at V and 4 bases at J, leaving 12 bases unmatched.

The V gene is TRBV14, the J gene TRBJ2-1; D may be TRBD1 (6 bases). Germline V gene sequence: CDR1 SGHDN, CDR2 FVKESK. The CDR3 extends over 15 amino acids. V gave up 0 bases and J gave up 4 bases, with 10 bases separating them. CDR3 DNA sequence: TGTGCCAGCAGCCAAGAAGTTCAGGGGTACAATGAGCAGTTCTTC. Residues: CASSQEVQGYNEQFF.

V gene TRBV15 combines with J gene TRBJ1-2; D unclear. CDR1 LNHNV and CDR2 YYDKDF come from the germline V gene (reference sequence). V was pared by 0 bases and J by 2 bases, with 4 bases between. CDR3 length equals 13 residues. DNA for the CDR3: TGTGCCACCAGCAGAGATCAGAACTATGGCTACACCTTC. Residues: CATSRDQNYGYTF.

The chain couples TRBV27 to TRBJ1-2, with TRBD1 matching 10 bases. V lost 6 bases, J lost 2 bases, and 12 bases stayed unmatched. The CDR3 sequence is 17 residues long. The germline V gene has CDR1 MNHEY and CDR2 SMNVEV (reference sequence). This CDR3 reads CASSRSFSGQGNYGYTF. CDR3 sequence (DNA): TGTGCCAGCAGCCGTTCGTTCTCGGGACAGGGGAACTATGGCTACACCTTC.

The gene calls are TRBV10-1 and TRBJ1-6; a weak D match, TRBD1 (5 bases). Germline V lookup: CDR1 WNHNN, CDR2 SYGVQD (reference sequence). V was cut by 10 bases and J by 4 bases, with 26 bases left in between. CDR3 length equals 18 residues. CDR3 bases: TGCGCCATTCGGGTTCCCGGTAATGGACATCAATATAATTCACCCCTCCACTTT. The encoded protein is CAIRVPGNGHQYNSPLHF.

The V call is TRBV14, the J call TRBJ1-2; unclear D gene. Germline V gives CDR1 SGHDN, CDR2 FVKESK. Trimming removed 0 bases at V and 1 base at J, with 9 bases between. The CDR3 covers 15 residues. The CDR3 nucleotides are TGTGCCAGCAGCCAAGATCTTGGAGATAACTATGGCTACACCTTC. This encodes CASSQDLGDNYGYTF.

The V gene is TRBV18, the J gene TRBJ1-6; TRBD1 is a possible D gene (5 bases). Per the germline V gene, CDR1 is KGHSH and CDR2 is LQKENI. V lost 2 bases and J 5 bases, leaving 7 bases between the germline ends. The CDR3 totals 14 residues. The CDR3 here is CASSPIQDNSPLHF. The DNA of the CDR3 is TGTGCCAGCTCACCAATACAGGATAATTCACCCCTCCACTTT. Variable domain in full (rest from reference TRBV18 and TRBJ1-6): NAGVMQNPRHLVRRRGQEARLRCSPMKGHSHVYWYRQLPEEGLKFMVYLQKENIIDESGMPKERFSAEFPKEGPSILRIQQVVRGDSAAYFCASSPIQDNSPLHFGNGTRLTVT.

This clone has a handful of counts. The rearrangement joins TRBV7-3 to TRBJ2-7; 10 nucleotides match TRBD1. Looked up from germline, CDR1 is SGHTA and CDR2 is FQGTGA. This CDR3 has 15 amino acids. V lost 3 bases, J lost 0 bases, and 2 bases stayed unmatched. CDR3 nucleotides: TGTGCCAGCAGCTTCGGACAGGGGGACTCCTACGAGCAGTACTTC. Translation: CASSFGQGDSYEQYF.

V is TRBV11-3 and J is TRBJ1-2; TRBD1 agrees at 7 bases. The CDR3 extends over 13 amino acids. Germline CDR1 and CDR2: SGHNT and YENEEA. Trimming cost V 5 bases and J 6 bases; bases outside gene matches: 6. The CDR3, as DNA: TGTGCCAGCAGCAACCGGGACAGCGATGGCTACACCTTC. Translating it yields CASSNRDSDGYTF.

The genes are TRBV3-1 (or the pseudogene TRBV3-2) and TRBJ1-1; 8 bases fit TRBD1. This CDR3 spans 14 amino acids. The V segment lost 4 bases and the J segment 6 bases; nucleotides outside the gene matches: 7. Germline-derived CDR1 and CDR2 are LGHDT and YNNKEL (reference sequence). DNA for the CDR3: TGTGCCAGCAGCCTCAGGGGGCAATTTGCTGAAGCTTTCTTT. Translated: CASSLRGQFAEAFF.

The CDR3 DNA reads TGTGCCAGCAAGGAGGGATGGGGGAACACTGAAGCTTTCTTT. Translating gives CASKEGWGNTEAFF. This chain uses TRBV28 with TRBJ1-1; D is unresolved. The CDR3 runs 14 residues. With 7 bases removed from V and 1 base from J, the gap between germline ends came to 13 bases. Germline V gene lookup returns CDR1 MDHEN and CDR2 SYDVKM.

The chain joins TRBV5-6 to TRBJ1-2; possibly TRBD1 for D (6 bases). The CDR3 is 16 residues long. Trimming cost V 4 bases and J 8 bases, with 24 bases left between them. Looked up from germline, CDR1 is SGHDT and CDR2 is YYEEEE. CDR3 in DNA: TGTGCCAGCAGCCCAATTACAGGGCCCCCCATGTGGGGCTACACCTTC. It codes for CASSPITGPPMWGYTF.

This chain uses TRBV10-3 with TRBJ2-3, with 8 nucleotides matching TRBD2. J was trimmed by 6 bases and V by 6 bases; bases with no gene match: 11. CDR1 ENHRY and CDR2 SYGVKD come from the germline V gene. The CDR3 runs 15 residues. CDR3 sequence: CAIRSSGSGADTQYF. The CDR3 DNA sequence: TGTGCCATCAGGTCAAGCGGGAGCGGGGCGGATACGCAGTATTTT.

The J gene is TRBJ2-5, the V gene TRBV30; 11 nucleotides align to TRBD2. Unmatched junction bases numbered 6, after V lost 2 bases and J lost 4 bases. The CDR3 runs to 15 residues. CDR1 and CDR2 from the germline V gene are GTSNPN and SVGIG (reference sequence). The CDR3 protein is CAWSPLAGGPETQYF. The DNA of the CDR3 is TGTGCCTGGAGTCCCCTAGCGGGAGGCCCAGAGACCCAGTACTTC.

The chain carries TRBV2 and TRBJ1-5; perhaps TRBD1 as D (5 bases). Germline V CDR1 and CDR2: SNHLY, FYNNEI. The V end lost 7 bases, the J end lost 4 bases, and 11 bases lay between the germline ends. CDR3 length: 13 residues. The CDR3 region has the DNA TGTGCCAGCACAGGGAGGGAAAATCAGCCCCAGCATTTT. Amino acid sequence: CASTGRENQPQHF.

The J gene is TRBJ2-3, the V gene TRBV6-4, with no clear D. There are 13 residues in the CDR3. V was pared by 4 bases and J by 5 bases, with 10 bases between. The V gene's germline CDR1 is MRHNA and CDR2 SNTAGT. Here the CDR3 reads CASSVRPGDTQYF. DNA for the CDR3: TGTGCCAGCAGTGTTCGCCCCGGAGATACGCAGTATTTT.

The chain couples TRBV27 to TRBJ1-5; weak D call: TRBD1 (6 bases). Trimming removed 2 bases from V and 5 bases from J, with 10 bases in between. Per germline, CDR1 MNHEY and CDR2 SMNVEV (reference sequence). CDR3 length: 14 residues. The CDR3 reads CASSLQGLDQPQHF. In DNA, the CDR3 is TGTGCCAGCAGTTTACAGGGGTTAGATCAGCCCCAGCATTTT.

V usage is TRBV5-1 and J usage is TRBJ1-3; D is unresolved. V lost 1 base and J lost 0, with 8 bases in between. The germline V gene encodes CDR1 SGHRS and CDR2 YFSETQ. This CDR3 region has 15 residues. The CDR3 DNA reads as TGCGCCAGCAGCTTGACAGTTAGCTCTGGAAACACCATATATTTT. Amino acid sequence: CASSLTVSSGNTIYF.

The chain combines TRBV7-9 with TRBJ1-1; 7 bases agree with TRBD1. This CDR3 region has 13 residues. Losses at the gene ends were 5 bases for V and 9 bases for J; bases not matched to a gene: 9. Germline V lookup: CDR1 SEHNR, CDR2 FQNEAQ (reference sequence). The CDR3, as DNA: TGTGCCAGCAGCCCCGGGACAGAAGGAAAAGCTTTCTTT. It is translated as CASSPGTEGKAFF.

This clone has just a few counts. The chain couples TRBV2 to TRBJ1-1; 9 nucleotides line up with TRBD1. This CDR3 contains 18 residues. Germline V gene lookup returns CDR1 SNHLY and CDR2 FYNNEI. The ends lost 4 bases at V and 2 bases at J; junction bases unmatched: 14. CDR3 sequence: CASSARQGEPLTNTEAFF. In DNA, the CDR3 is TGTGCCAGCAGTGCGAGACAGGGGGAACCCCTGACCAACACTGAAGCTTTCTTT.